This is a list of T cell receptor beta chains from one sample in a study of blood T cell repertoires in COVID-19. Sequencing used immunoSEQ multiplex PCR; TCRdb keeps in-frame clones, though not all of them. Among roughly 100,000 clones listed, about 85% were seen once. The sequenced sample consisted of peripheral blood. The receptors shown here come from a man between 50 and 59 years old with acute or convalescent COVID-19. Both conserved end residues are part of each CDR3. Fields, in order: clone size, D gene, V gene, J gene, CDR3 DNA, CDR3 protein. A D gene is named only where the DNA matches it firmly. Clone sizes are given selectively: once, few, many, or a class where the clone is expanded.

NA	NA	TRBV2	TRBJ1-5	TGTGCCAGCACCCAGGTGGGTGGCAATCAGCCCCAGCATTTT	CASTQVGGNQPQHF
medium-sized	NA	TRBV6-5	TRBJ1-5	TGTGCCAGCAGTTACACACAGAATAGCAATCAGCCCCAGCATTTT	CASSYTQNSNQPQHF
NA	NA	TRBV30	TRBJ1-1	TGTGCCTGGAGTGATAAGGGGCGTCCGAACACTGAAGCTTTCTTT	CAWSDKGRPNTEAFF
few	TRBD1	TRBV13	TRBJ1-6	TGTGCCAGCAGCTTAGGCGCAGGGGGAAATTCACCCCTCCACTTT	CASSLGAGGNSPLHF
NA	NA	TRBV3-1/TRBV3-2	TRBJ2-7	TGTGCCAGCAGCCAAAGGACTAACTCCTACGAGCAGTACTTC	CASSQRTNSYEQYF
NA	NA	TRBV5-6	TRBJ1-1	TGTGCCAGCACCTCGGGCCCAACCCGGACAGCTGCTGGCACTGAAGCTTTCTTT	CASTSGPTRTAAGTEAFF
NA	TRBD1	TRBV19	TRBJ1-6	TGTGCCAGTAGTCCGGGGACAGACTATAATTCACCCCTCCACTTT	CASSPGTDYNSPLHF
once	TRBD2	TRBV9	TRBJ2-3	TGTGCCAGCAGCGTAGTAGCGGGGGGCGCGACAGATACGCAGTATTTT	CASSVVAGGATDTQYF
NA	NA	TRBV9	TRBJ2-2	TGTGCCAGCAGCGGAGCACCGGACGGGGTTAGGACCGGGGAGCTGTTTTTT	CASSGAPDGVRTGELFF
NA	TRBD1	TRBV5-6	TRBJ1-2	TGTGCCAGCAGCTCAGATTCGGGACAGTGGAACTATGGCTACACCTTC	CASSSDSGQWNYGYTF
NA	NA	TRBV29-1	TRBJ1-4	TGCAGCGTTGAGGCGGGAGACACCATTAATGAAAAACTGTTTTTT	CSVEAGDTINEKLFF
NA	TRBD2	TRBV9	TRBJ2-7	TGTGCCAGCAGCGACGGGACTAGCGGCACCTCGGGGACTTATTACGAGCAGTACTTC	CASSDGTSGTSGTYYEQYF
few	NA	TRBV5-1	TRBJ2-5	TGCGCCAGCAGCAACGCCGCCAGGAAAGAGACCCAGTACTTC	CASSNAARKETQYF
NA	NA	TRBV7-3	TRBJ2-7	TGTGCCAGCAGCCCCACCTCGGACAGTCACTACGAGCAGTACTTC	CASSPTSDSHYEQYF
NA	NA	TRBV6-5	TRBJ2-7	TGTGCCAGCAGTTACTCGATGTCAGGGATGTACGAGCAGTACTTC	CASSYSMSGMYEQYF
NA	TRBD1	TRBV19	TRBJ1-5	TGTGCCAGTAGCCCCCGGGACAGGGGGTTTCATCAGCCCCAGCATTTT	CASSPRDRGFHQPQHF
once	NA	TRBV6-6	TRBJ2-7	TGTGCCAGCGCGGCTTCGGCCGAGCAGTACTTC	CASAASAEQYF
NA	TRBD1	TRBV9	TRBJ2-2	TGTGCCAGCAGCGTACTGGGACAGCCCAACACCGGGGAGCTGTTTTTT	CASSVLGQPNTGELFF
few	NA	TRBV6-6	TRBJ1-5	TGTGCCAGCAGCCAGGACTTCTTTAGCAATCAGCCCCAGCATTTT	CASSQDFFSNQPQHF
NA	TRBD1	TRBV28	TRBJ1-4	TGTGCCAGCATGGTTTCGGGACAGGGAGGTGAAAAACTGTTTTTT	CASMVSGQGGEKLFF
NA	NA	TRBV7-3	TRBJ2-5	TGTGCCAGCAGCCAATCCTCCCGGCGGGGTCCCCAAGAGACCCAGTACTTC	CASSQSSRRGPQETQYF
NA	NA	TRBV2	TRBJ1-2	TGTGCCAGCAGTGGGGCCGTAAGAGGGGGTTATGGCTACACCTTC	CASSGAVRGGYGYTF
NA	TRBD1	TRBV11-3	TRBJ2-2	TGTGCCAGCAGCCCCGACCAGGGGGCGGACACCGGGGAGCTGTTTTTT	CASSPDQGADTGELFF
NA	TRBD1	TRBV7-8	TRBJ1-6	TGTGCCAGCAGCTTAGGGGGGGACAGGGTGACGCCCCTCCACTTT	CASSLGGDRVTPLHF